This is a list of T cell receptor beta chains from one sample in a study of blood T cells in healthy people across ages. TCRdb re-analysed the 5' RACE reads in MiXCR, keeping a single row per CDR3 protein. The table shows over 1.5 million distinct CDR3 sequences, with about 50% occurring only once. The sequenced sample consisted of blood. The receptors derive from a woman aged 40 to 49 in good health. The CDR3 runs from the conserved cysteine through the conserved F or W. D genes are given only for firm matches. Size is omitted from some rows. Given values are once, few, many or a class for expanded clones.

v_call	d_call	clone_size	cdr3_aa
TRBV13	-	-	CASSDQGFEQFF
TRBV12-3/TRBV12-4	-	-	CASTPKGGASSNEQFF
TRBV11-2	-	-	CASSLAAVAKNIQYF
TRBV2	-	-	CASSERLSGPGQYF
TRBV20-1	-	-	CSARRDPPNEELFF
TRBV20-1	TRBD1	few	CSAAGTEETQYF
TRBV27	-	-	CASSLLGDTGELFF
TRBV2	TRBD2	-	CASNAGGDTQYF
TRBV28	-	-	CASSLGRDNEQFF
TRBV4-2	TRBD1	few	CASSQDRGLTYEQYF
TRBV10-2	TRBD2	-	CATGLAGRVGTDTQYF
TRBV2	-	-	CASTQYTLQGRYDYTF
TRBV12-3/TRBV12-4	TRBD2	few	CASSFLSGVEQYF
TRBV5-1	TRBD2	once	CASSLRLAGGPTYNGQYF
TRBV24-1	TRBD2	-	CATSDPGTSGGGNEQYF
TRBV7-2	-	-	CASSSGQYF
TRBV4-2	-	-	CASSQDVDFEQFF
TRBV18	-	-	CASSLSGELYGYTF
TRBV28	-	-	CAGSSGTRDRYNEQFF
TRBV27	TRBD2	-	CASRGLAGGLYNEQYF
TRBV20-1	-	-	CSALDRPPGETQYF
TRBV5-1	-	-	CASSLVPHTYEQYF
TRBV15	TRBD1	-	CATSRDVDRVVDTQYF
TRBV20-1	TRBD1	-	CSARPPGQGAMAGELFF
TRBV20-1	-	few	CSARVREEKLFF
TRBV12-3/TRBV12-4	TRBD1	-	CASRTDRVESYNEQFF
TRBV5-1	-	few	CASSLDGPSYNEQFF
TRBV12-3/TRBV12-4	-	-	CASSFKTGSEDVETQYF
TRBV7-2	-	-	CASSTTTGLGYGYTF
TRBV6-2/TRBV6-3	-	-	CASSYPGWSSYEQYF
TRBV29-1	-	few	CSLGGPETQYF
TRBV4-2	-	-	CASSQEGTAETGAFF
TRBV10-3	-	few	CAISESRQPPNYGYTF
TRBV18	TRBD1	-	CASSPTGQPTDTQYF
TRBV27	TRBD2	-	CASSVGGGTYNEQFF
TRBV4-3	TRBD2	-	CASGQERWRRGLAKDTQYF
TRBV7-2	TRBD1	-	CASSRGQGRGNEKLFF
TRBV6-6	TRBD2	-	CASKFSGGSTDTQYF
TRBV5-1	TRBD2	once	CASRPGTSGGPPQYF
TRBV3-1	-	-	CASTQTLNTEAFF
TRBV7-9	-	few	CASSSRTAMETQYF
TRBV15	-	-	CVTSSQGGSNYGYTF
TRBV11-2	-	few	CASSLDRWGAQETQYF
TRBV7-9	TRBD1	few	CASSKRDRIYEQYF
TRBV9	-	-	CASSANSRDDEQFF
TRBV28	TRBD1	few	CASSQRQGFGETQYF
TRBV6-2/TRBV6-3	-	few	CASSYLLSREETQYF
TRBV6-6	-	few	CASSYGGASNEKLFF
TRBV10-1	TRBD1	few	CASSESGTGNHEQYF
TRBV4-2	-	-	CASSQDQRRGYTF
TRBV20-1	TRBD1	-	CSARSTGDNEQYF
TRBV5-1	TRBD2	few	CASSSPPLLAGGYTDTQYF
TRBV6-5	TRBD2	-	CASSYDPSGETQYF
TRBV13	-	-	CASSIWDWTGELFF
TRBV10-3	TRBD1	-	CAISGQGYGYTF
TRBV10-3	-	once	CAISESENTEAFF
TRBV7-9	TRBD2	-	CASSLDRASGGAHGKNIQYF
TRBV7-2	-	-	CASSSLTPTGAFF
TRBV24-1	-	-	CATSDHTGTSTDTQYF
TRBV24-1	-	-	CATSDPRGDNEQFF